Here is one T cell receptor beta chain with its context. A junction boundary mismatches the germline segment, possibly from a read error. The sample comes from a study of blood T cell repertoires in COVID-19. Whole-study context: COVID-19 samples, acute and convalescent, were from the United States, Italy and Spain.

Germline lookup yields CDR1 LNHDA and CDR2 SQIVND (reference sequence). The CDR3 has 12 amino acids. TCRdb's copy holds only in-frame clones and misses some; the assay was immunoSEQ multiplex PCR. The sample gives 150,000 or so clones, around 80% of which show up once; around 15% is in the top ten. The chain uses TRBV19 and TRBJ1-6; TRBD1 agrees at 7 bases. The receptor was derived from a human donor with acute or convalescent COVID-19. The donor label of this sample is uncertain. The specimen was peripheral blood. The CDR3 DNA is TGTGCCAGTAGTTTATACCGGGACAGCGTTCGCTTT. It yields the protein CASSLYRDSVRF.